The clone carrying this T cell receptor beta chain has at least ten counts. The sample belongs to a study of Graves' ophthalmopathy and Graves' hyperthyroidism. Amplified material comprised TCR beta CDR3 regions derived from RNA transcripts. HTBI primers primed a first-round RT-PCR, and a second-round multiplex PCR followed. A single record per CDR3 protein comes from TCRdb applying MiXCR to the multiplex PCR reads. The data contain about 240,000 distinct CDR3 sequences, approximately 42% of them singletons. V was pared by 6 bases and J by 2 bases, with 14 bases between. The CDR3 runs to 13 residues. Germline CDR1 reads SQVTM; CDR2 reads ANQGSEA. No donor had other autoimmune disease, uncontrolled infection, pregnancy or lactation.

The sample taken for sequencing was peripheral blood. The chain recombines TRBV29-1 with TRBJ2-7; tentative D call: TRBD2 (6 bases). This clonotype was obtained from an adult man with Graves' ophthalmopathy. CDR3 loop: CSVAAAGTYEQYF. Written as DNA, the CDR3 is TGCAGCGTCGCGGCGGCGGGAACCTACGAGCAGTACTTC.